This T cell receptor (beta chain) was identified during a study of CD8 T cells in Susac syndrome. The CDR3 length is 17 residues. Random hexamers served to reverse transcribe roughly 0.45 to 1 ug RNA. immunoSEQ multiplex PCR amplified TCR beta CDR3 across 54 Vbeta, 13 Jbeta. TCRdb recomputed calls from the immunoSEQ multiplex PCR reads with MiXCR, one row per CDR3 protein. The sample records some 60,000 distinct CDR3 sequences, approximately 90% being singletons. Healthy donors, matched for age and sex, constituted the control group. TEMRA cells were FACS-enriched, with CD8+ and CD4+ T cells isolated negatively.

The chain couples TRBV21-1 to TRBJ2-3; TRBD1 is the table's D call and was not checked against the DNA. TRBV21-1 is designated a pseudogene. The sample consisted of CD8+ T cells from PBMCs. This TCR was recovered from a human donor in good health. The CDR3 nucleotides are TGTGCCAGCAGCAAAGGGGCGGCTTCCCAAGGGGGAGATACGCAGTATTTT. Residues: CASSKGAASQGGDTQYF.